This T cell receptor beta chain was recorded in a study of PD-1 blockade in classical Hodgkin lymphoma. About the study: Nivolumab dosing for patients was 3 mg/kg, administered intravenously every 2 weeks.

Using immunoSEQ multiplex PCR, the repertoire was profiled, and TCRdb retains in-frame clones only, with some absent. Of tens of thousands of clones listed, over 75% are singletons. As to time point: cycle 4 day 1 (C4D1), after five to seven weeks of nivolumab. Each patient relapsed following autologous stem cell transplantation, and prior brentuximab vedotin exposure differed. The authors purified CD4+ T cells from thawed PBMCs by magnetic negative selection. Broader study findings: Diversity similar to that of newly diagnosed patients was seen at baseline in complete responders. Significantly greater TCR diversity emerged by C4D1 in CD4+ cells but not CD8+ cells. The study reported lower baseline TCR diversity in newly diagnosed patients than in healthy donors.

The V end was cut by 1 base, the J end by 6 bases, with 14 bases between. This CDR3 is 15 amino acids long. CDR1 is KGHSH, CDR2 LQKENI, per germline. A note on this clone: Its cognate antigen is unknown.

The rearrangement links TRBV18 to TRBJ2-3; D is unresolved. The input for sequencing was CD4+ T cells from blood, taken before the fourth cycle of nivolumab. The TCR originated in a human donor with classical Hodgkin lymphoma. The CDR3 DNA sequence: TGTGCCAGCTCACCACAGGCCTCCTGGAGCGATACGCAGTATTTT. Its translation is CASSPQASWSDTQYF.